What follows are 20 T cell receptor beta chains derived from one specimen sequenced in a study of blood T cell repertoires in COVID-19. The repertoire was sequenced with immunoSEQ multiplex PCR; TCRdb's copy has only in-frame clones and lacks some. The table shows about 240,000 clones, with 75% to 90% occurring only once. Sequenced sample: peripheral blood. These TCRs come from a man in his fifties or sixties who had recovered from COVID-19.

The rearrangement joins TRBV7-6 to TRBJ1-5, with 8 bases identical to TRBD1. The CDR3 has 19 residues. CDR1 is SGHVS and CDR2 is FNYEAQ in the germline V gene. Trimming removed 1 base from V and 1 base from J; junction bases left unmatched: 12. CDR3 nucleotides: TGTGCCAGCAGCTTAGGTCAGGGGGCCAGAGATGGGAGCAATCAGCCCCAGCATTTT. Protein product: CASSLGQGARDGSNQPQHF.

The chain joins TRBV5-6 to TRBJ1-2; the match to TRBD1 covers 7 bases. V lost 0 bases to trimming and J lost 4 bases; unmatched junction nucleotides: 9. The CDR3 length is 16 residues. CDR1 SGHDT and CDR2 YYEEEE come from the germline V gene. The CDR3 region has the DNA TGTGCCAGCAGCTTGGCCGCCGAGGACAGGAGCTATGGCTACACCTTC. Translated, it gives CASSLAAEDRSYGYTF.

The chain is built from TRBV7-2 and TRBJ1-2; 8 positions match TRBD1. This CDR3 has 15 residues. V lost 1 base, J lost 4 bases, and 5 bases stayed unmatched. Germline V gene lookup returns CDR1 SGHTA and CDR2 FQGNSA. CDR3 sequence reads: CASSLVTGVAYGYTF. For the CDR3, the DNA is TGTGCCAGCAGCTTAGTGACAGGGGTAGCCTATGGCTACACCTTC.

For the CDR3, the DNA is TGTGCCAGCGGGGGGTTCGGCAGGGGAAATCTGGCCTATGGCTACACCTTC. It yields the protein CASGGFGRGNLAYGYTF. This chain connects TRBV19 to TRBJ1-2; a possible D gene is TRBD1 (6 bases). The CDR3 totals 17 residues. CDR1 LNHDA and CDR2 SQIVND come from the germline V gene (reference sequence). V was clipped by 9 bases and J by 4 bases, with 27 bases between them.

The chain is built from TRBV2 and TRBJ1-2; a possible D gene is TRBD1 (6 bases). Trimming removed 7 bases from V and 4 bases from J, with 16 bases in between. Per the germline V gene, CDR1 is SNHLY and CDR2 is FYNNEI. The CDR3 totals 14 residues. This CDR3 reads CASNPGQLFYGYTF. The DNA of the CDR3 is TGTGCCAGCAACCCGGGACAACTATTCTATGGCTACACCTTC.

The chain combines TRBV5-1 with TRBJ2-3, with D possibly matching TRBD1 (6 bases). Trimming took off 3 bases at V and 4 bases at J, with 15 bases between the two ends. Germline assignment: CDR1 SGHRS and CDR2 YFSETQ. The CDR3 extends over 15 amino acids. The CDR3 nucleotides are TGCGCCAGCAGCTCGGTAACAGGGTTTCCAGATACGCAGTATTTT. Translation: CASSSVTGFPDTQYF. Combining the CDR3 with reference TRBV5-1 and TRBJ2-3 gives the whole variable domain KAGVTQTPRYLIKTRGQQVTLSCSPISGHRSVSWYQQTPGQGLQFLFEYFSETQRNKGNFPGRFSGRQFSNSRSEMNVSTLELGDSALYLCASSSVTGFPDTQYFGPGTRLTVL.

The count of this clone is one. This sequence joins TRBV10-3 and TRBJ1-4; D perhaps matches TRBD1 (5 bases). The CDR3 consists of 16 residues. Germline lookup yields CDR1 ENHRY and CDR2 SYGVKD. The V and J ends lost 0 bases and 7 bases respectively, with 15 bases between them. The CDR3 sequence: CAISESGGAEGEKLFF. CDR3 nucleotides: TGTGCCATCAGTGAGTCCGGAGGGGCGGAGGGTGAAAAACTGTTTTTT.

The rearrangement uses TRBV27 and TRBJ2-7; 12 nucleotides match TRBD1. Germline CDR1 MNHEY, CDR2 SMNVEV (reference sequence). CDR3 size: 14 residues. Trimming at V came to 7 bases and at J to 8 bases, leaving 9 bases not matched to a gene. CDR3 region: CASTDRDRGRKQYF. For the CDR3, the DNA is TGTGCCAGCACCGACCGGGACAGGGGGCGAAAGCAGTACTTC.

CDR3 in amino acids: CASSLSSSPNEQFF. In nucleotides, the CDR3 is TGTGCCAGCAGCTTAAGCAGTAGCCCCAATGAGCAGTTCTTC. V usage is TRBV7-9 and J usage is TRBJ2-1; D not resolved. The V and J ends lost 2 bases and 6 bases respectively, with 11 bases between them. Germline CDR1 is SEHNR and CDR2 is FQNEAQ (reference sequence). The CDR3 has 14 residues.

V usage is TRBV5-1 and J usage is TRBJ2-3; D uncertain. Germline V gene lookup returns CDR1 SGHRS and CDR2 YFSETQ. The CDR3 contains 15 residues. With 1 base removed from V and 0 bases from J, the gap between germline ends came to 9 bases. CDR3 protein: CASSLLSLSTDTQYF. DNA for the CDR3: TGCGCCAGCAGCTTGCTTAGTCTAAGCACAGATACGCAGTATTTT.

This chain connects TRBV19 to TRBJ2-3; D might be TRBD1 (6 bases). The V end lost 5 bases, the J end lost 0 bases, and 15 bases lay between the germline ends. Germline-derived CDR1 and CDR2 are LNHDA and SQIVND (reference sequence). The CDR3 is 16 residues long. The CDR3 protein is CASSLQGIASTDTQYF. The CDR3 nucleotides read TGTGCCAGTAGTCTCCAGGGGATCGCTAGCACAGATACGCAGTATTTT.

The gene calls are TRBV30 and TRBJ2-7, with D possibly being TRBD1 (5 bases). Trimming removed 2 bases at V and 1 base at J, with 12 bases between. The length of the CDR3 is 14 residues. Germline V lookup: CDR1 GTSNPN, CDR2 SVGIG (reference sequence). The CDR3 nucleotides read TGTGCCTGGAGTACAAGTAGGGGATCCTACGAGCAGTACTTC. Amino acids: CAWSTSRGSYEQYF.

In its sample, this clone was seen once. The gene calls are TRBV21-1 and TRBJ1-4. TRBV21-1 is termed a pseudogene. The CDR3 runs 15 residues. CDR3 in amino acids: CASSKGPGDREKLFF. Here the CDR3 DNA reads TGTGCCAGCAGCAAAGGCCCCGGGGATCGGGAAAAACTGTTTTTT.

The genes are TRBV3-1 (or the pseudogene TRBV3-2) and TRBJ2-6; no reliable D call. The V and J ends lost 5 bases and 1 base respectively, with 9 bases between them. The CDR3 spans 15 residues. CDR1 LGHDT and CDR2 YNNKEL come from the germline V gene (reference sequence). CDR3 coding DNA: TGTGCCAGCAGCTTCCTTCCTTCTGGGGCCAACGTCCTGACTTTC. Encoded protein: CASSFLPSGANVLTF.

The rearrangement uses TRBV19 and TRBJ2-1; 11 bases are a match to TRBD2. The CDR3 is 16 residues long. Germline CDR1 and CDR2: LNHDA and SQIVND (reference sequence). The trim removed 6 bases at V and 10 bases at J, leaving 14 bases unmatched. The DNA of the CDR3 is TGTGCCAGTAGCCCTTCTGGAGGACTAGCGGGTCGGGAGCAGTTCTTC. This translates into CASSPSGGLAGREQFF. The whole variable domain, remainder taken from reference TRBV19 and TRBJ2-1, is DGGITQSPKYLFRKEGQNVTLSCEQNLNHDAMYWYRQDPGQGLRLIYYSQIVNDFQKGDIAEGYSVSREKKESFPLTVTSAQKNPTAFYLCASSPSGGLAGREQFFGPGTRLTVL.

CDR3 in amino acids: CASGLTGVGSPLHF. Here the CDR3 DNA reads TGTGCTAGTGGCCTGACAGGGGTAGGTTCACCCCTCCACTTT. The chain carries TRBV12-5 and TRBJ1-6, with 8 bases matching TRBD1. The CDR3 totals 14 residues. The V segment lost 6 bases and the J segment 9 bases; nucleotides outside the gene matches: 7. In germline, CDR1 is LGHNT, CDR2 FRNRAP.

This clone was observed a single time. V and J are TRBV27 and TRBJ1-2; TRBD1 aligns across 9 bases. The V and J ends lost 6 bases and 4 bases, in that order; junction bases with no gene match: 9. The CDR3 is 15 residues long. Germline V lookup: CDR1 MNHEY, CDR2 SMNVEV (reference sequence). The CDR3 nucleotides are TGTGCCAGCAGACAAACAGGGGGCGCCAGCTATGGCTACACCTTC. Translation: CASRQTGGASYGYTF.

This clone was observed a few times. The J gene is TRBJ1-6, the V gene TRBV7-9, with 7 nucleotides matching TRBD1. With 5 bases clipped from V and 5 bases from J, the junction kept 9 bases outside the gene matches. Per germline, CDR1 SEHNR and CDR2 FQNEAQ (reference sequence). The CDR3 loop spans 16 amino acids. This CDR3 is CASSRMDRTNNSPLHF. The CDR3 DNA reads TGTGCCAGCAGCCGAATGGACAGGACCAATAATTCACCCCTCCACTTT. The whole variable domain, filled in from reference TRBV7-9 and TRBJ1-6, reads DTGVSQNPRHKITKRGQNVTFRCDPISEHNRLYWYRQTLGQGPEFLTYFQNEAQLEKSRLLSDRFSAERPKGSFSTLEIQRTEQGDSAMYLCASSRMDRTNNSPLHFGNGTRLTVT.

The rearrangement links TRBV27 to TRBJ2-7; 9 bases align to TRBD1. V lost 2 bases to trimming and J lost 6 bases; unmatched junction nucleotides: 2. This CDR3 contains 13 residues. Germline V gene data show CDR1 as MNHEY and CDR2 as SMNVEV (reference sequence). CDR3 DNA: TGTGCCAGCAGTTTAGGGACAGGGCGCGAGCAGTACTTC. Translation gives CASSLGTGREQYF.

The chain links TRBV7-8 to TRBJ1-5; 11 nucleotides agree with TRBD1. This CDR3 is 15 amino acids long. CDR1 SGHVS and CDR2 FQNEAQ come from the germline V gene. V shed 5 bases and J 4 bases; nucleotides not matched to a gene: 4. In DNA, the CDR3 is TGTGCCAGCAGCCCTGGACAGGGGGCGAATCAGCCCCAGCATTTT. Residues: CASSPGQGANQPQHF.